This paragraph reports one TCR beta chain. The antigen remains undetermined. A junction end diverges from the germline sequence, so it may reflect a read error. The data derive from a study of post-analysis software for immune sequencing data. Study-wide background: Courses of disease covered relapsing-remitting, secondary progressive and progressive-relapsing multiple sclerosis.

Study-wide results and caveats: F-measure co-clustering was strong for batch-matched samples. Normalized Chao1 diversity in multiple sclerosis patients fell significantly below that of controls.

Prepared libraries of TCR beta cDNA carried unique molecular identifiers. Via MiXCR, TCRdb re-called the PCR reads, giving one row per CDR3 protein. This table has about half a million distinct CDR3 sequences, approximately 46% appearing once. The TCR was taken from a girl aged 5-17 years with multiple sclerosis. Sequencing was carried out using blood.

The CDR3 sequence is CVSRLRVGVEAFF. CDR3 nucleotides: TGTGTCAGCAGGCTCCGTGTGGGTGTTGAAGCTTTCTTT. This sequence joins TRBV12-3 or TRBV12-4 and TRBJ1-1; D not resolved. The CDR3 contains 13 residues.